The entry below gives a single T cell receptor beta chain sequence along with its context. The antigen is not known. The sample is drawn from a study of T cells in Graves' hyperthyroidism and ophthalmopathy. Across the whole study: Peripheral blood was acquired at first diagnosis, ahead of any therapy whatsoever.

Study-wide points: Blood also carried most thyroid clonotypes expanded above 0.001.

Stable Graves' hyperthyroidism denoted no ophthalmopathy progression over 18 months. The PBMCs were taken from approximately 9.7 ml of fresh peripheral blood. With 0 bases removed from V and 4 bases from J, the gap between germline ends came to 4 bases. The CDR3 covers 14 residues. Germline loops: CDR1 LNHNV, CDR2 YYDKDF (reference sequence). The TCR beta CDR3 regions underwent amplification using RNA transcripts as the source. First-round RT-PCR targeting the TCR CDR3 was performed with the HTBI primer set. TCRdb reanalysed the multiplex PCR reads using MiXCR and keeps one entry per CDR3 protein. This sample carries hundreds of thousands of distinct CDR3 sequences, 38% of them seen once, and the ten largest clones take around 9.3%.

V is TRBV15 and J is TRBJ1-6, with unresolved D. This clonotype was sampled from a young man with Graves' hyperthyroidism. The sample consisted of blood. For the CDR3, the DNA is TGTGCCACCAGCAGAGATAGGTATAATTCACCCCTCCACTTT. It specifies CATSRDRYNSPLHF.